The rows below give T cell receptor beta chains drawn from one sample of a study of PD-1 blockade in classical Hodgkin lymphoma. Sequencing was performed with immunoSEQ multiplex PCR; in TCRdb, only in-frame clones are kept and a portion is missing. The data hold about 21,000 clones, with approximately 71% observed a single time. Here the sequenced sample was peripheral blood mononuclear cells (PBMCs), taken at baseline. The source is a human donor with classical Hodgkin lymphoma. Both conserved end residues are part of each CDR3. Fields, in order: D gene, V gene, J gene, clone size, CDR3 protein, CDR3 DNA. A D gene is named only where the DNA matches it firmly. A clone size is listed for some rows: how often the clone was seen (once, few, many), or a class if it is expanded.

>NA|TRBV6-5|TRBJ2-1|NA
CASRPTRYNEQFF
TGTGCCAGCAGACCGACTCGATACAATGAGCAGTTCTTC
>NA|TRBV7-9|TRBJ2-4|NA
CASSLEQLIAKNIQYF
TGTGCCAGCAGCTTAGAGCAGCTCATAGCCAAAAACATTCAGTACTTC
>TRBD1|TRBV4-3|TRBJ1-2|once
CASSQPGDSYGYTF
TGCGCCAGCAGCCAGCCAGGGGACAGCTATGGCTACACCTTC
>NA|TRBV6-1|TRBJ2-7|medium-sized
CASSEAHGFSYEQYF
TGTGCCAGCAGTGAAGCGCATGGCTTTTCCTACGAGCAGTACTTC
>NA|TRBV13|TRBJ1-2|once
CASSLGTGDYGYTF
TGTGCCAGCAGCTTAGGGACAGGAGACTATGGCTACACCTTC
>TRBD1|TRBV11-1|TRBJ2-7|NA
CASSTHYRGAYEQYF
TGTGCCAGCAGCACCCACTACAGGGGGGCCTACGAGCAGTACTTC
>TRBD2|TRBV30|TRBJ2-6|NA
CAWGRGGANVLTF
TGTGCCTGGGGGAGGGGTGGGGCCAACGTCCTGACTTTC
>TRBD1|TRBV10-3|TRBJ1-5|few
CATGGTGGDQPQHF
TGTGCCACCGGAGGGACAGGAGGGGATCAGCCCCAGCATTTT
>TRBD1|TRBV27|TRBJ1-4|NA
CASSPGRTGFNEKLFF
TGTGCCAGCAGTCCCGGAAGGACAGGATTTAATGAAAAACTGTTTTTT
>NA|TRBV6-6|TRBJ1-6|NA
CASSYGSNSPLHF
TGTGCCAGCAGTTACGGGAGTAATTCACCCCTCCACTTT
>NA|TRBV9|TRBJ2-7|NA
CASSPGAARSYEQYF
TGTGCCAGCAGCCCTGGTGCAGCGAGATCCTACGAGCAGTACTTC
>NA|TRBV25-1|TRBJ1-5|few
CASSESVRNQPQHF
TGTGCCAGCAGTGAATCGGTACGCAATCAGCCCCAGCATTTT
>NA|TRBV6-5|TRBJ1-1|NA
CASSISLSTEAFF
TGTGCCAGTTCAATAAGCCTATCCACTGAAGCTTTCTTT
>NA|TRBV6-6|TRBJ1-5|NA
CASSYSLSSGNQPQHF
TGTGCCAGCAGTTACTCCCTTAGCTCGGGGAATCAGCCCCAGCATTTT
>TRBD1|TRBV5-1|TRBJ1-1|NA
CASSPGGADTEAFF
TGCGCCAGCAGCCCAGGGGGCGCTGACACTGAAGCTTTCTTT
>NA|TRBV9|TRBJ2-3|NA
CASSVEGGADTQYF
TGTGCCAGCAGCGTAGAAGGCGGAGCAGATACGCAGTATTTT
>NA|TRBV5-8|TRBJ2-7|once
CASSPYRGLGYEQYF
TGTGCCAGCAGCCCGTACAGGGGACTAGGTTACGAGCAGTACTTC
>NA|TRBV7-9|TRBJ2-7|NA
CASSASRDRGEQYF
TGTGCCAGCAGCGCCAGCAGGGATCGGGGCGAGCAGTACTTC
>TRBD1|TRBV7-9|TRBJ2-3|NA
CASSFGTGKHKDTDTQYF
TGTGCCAGCAGCTTTGGGACAGGGAAACACAAAGACACAGATACGCAGTATTTT
>TRBD1|TRBV5-1|TRBJ1-1|NA
CASSSGTGYMNTEAFF
TGCGCCAGCAGCTCCGGGACAGGTTACATGAACACTGAAGCTTTCTTT
>TRBD2|TRBV11-2|TRBJ2-5|NA
CASSRTSGLRETQYF
TGTGCCAGCAGCCGGACTAGCGGTCTCCGGGAGACCCAGTACTTC
>NA|TRBV28|TRBJ2-7|NA
CASSRSRVIAYEQYF
TGTGCCAGCAGCCGAAGCAGGGTTATAGCCTACGAGCAGTACTTC
>NA|TRBV9|TRBJ1-2|once
CASSVDAANYGYTF
TGTGCCAGCAGCGTAGACGCAGCTAACTATGGCTACACCTTC
>NA|TRBV28|TRBJ1-5|NA
CASSLWSLQPNQPQHF
TGTGCCAGCAGTTTATGGTCGCTACAGCCCAATCAGCCCCAGCATTTT
>NA|TRBV6-6|TRBJ2-1|NA
CASSLGGSYNEQFF
TGTGCCAGCAGCCTAGGGGGGTCCTACAATGAGCAGTTCTTC
>NA|TRBV2|TRBJ2-3|NA
CASSERRGLADTQYF
TGTGCCAGCAGCGAAAGACGGGGTTTGGCAGATACGCAGTATTTT
>NA|TRBV27|TRBJ1-5|few
CASSSRGHQPQHF
TGTGCCAGCAGTTCCAGGGGTCACCAGCCCCAGCATTTT